These T cell receptor beta chains were read from a single sample in a study of CD8+CD57+ T cells in acquired aplastic anemia. TCRdb independently ran MiXCR on the reads; one entry per CDR3 protein. The data hold 250,000 to 300,000 distinct CDR3 sequences, with roughly 61% observed a single time. The specimen was sorted CD4+, CD8+, or CD8+CD57+ T cells (not recorded which) from PBMCs. These receptors all stem from a human donor with aplastic anemia. CDR3s include the opening cysteine and the closing phenylalanine or tryptophan. Each record gives: CDR3 protein, J gene, V gene, clone size, D gene. A D gene is named only where the DNA matches it firmly. Some rows mark clone size as missing; the rest say once, few, many or name a class of expanded clone.

CDR3 protein: CAISAGGADTEAFF; J gene: TRBJ1-1; V gene: TRBV10-3; clone size: few; D gene: TRBD1
CDR3 protein: CASSFSGVQTDTQYF; J gene: TRBJ2-3; V gene: TRBV9; clone size: NA; D gene: TRBD2
CDR3 protein: CASRQQGMGTDTQYF; J gene: TRBJ2-3; V gene: TRBV19; clone size: once; D gene: NA
CDR3 protein: CASRDRDNSPLHF; J gene: TRBJ1-6; V gene: TRBV6-4; clone size: many; D gene: TRBD1
CDR3 protein: CASTSRPRTDTQYF; J gene: TRBJ2-3; V gene: TRBV7-9; clone size: NA; D gene: NA
CDR3 protein: CASSLVGDNHSPLHF; J gene: TRBJ1-6; V gene: TRBV5-1; clone size: NA; D gene: NA
CDR3 protein: CSVEGTSGGLQYF; J gene: TRBJ2-3; V gene: TRBV29-1; clone size: few; D gene: TRBD2
CDR3 protein: CASSLAPQNVGTYTEAFF; J gene: TRBJ1-1; V gene: TRBV5-1; clone size: many; D gene: NA
CDR3 protein: CASSMGLAGGQETQYF; J gene: TRBJ2-5; V gene: TRBV2; clone size: many; D gene: TRBD2
CDR3 protein: CSARPVHYEQYF; J gene: TRBJ2-7; V gene: TRBV20-1; clone size: many; D gene: NA
CDR3 protein: CASSLESETDTQYF; J gene: TRBJ2-3; V gene: TRBV5-1; clone size: NA; D gene: NA
CDR3 protein: CASSFRRGNQDTQFF; J gene: TRBJ2-1; V gene: TRBV7-9; clone size: NA; D gene: TRBD2
CDR3 protein: CSALTGRGEKLFF; J gene: TRBJ1-4; V gene: TRBV20-1; clone size: many; D gene: TRBD1
CDR3 protein: CASSLKHSTGELFF; J gene: TRBJ2-2; V gene: TRBV7-2; clone size: NA; D gene: NA
CDR3 protein: CATSREVRAATYEQYF; J gene: TRBJ2-7; V gene: TRBV15; clone size: NA; D gene: NA
CDR3 protein: CASSMGTSDYNEQFF; J gene: TRBJ2-1; V gene: TRBV19; clone size: many; D gene: TRBD2
CDR3 protein: CASSVRTGGNEQYF; J gene: TRBJ2-7; V gene: TRBV4-1; clone size: NA; D gene: TRBD1
CDR3 protein: CASKDSANTEAFF; J gene: TRBJ1-1; V gene: TRBV2; clone size: NA; D gene: NA
CDR3 protein: CASSPGTVQETQYF; J gene: TRBJ2-5; V gene: TRBV6-6; clone size: many; D gene: NA
CDR3 protein: CASSSPSGTQYF; J gene: TRBJ2-5; V gene: TRBV7-3; clone size: NA; D gene: NA
CDR3 protein: CASSSRIGEQFF; J gene: TRBJ2-1; V gene: TRBV7-2; clone size: NA; D gene: NA
CDR3 protein: CASSLGGPGNIQYF; J gene: TRBJ2-4; V gene: TRBV5-8; clone size: many; D gene: NA
CDR3 protein: CASSLGTVPYNSPLHF; J gene: TRBJ1-6; V gene: TRBV5-1; clone size: NA; D gene: NA
CDR3 protein: CASSPMGADYEQYF; J gene: TRBJ2-7; V gene: TRBV18; clone size: many; D gene: NA
CDR3 protein: CASSSLGQGAHSEQYF; J gene: TRBJ2-7; V gene: TRBV11-2; clone size: NA; D gene: TRBD1
CDR3 protein: CASSSGQSQHF; J gene: TRBJ1-5; V gene: TRBV7-6; clone size: once; D gene: NA
CDR3 protein: CASSLLVNTGELFF; J gene: TRBJ2-2; V gene: TRBV28; clone size: NA; D gene: NA
CDR3 protein: CSVGGFPEAFF; J gene: TRBJ1-1; V gene: TRBV29-1; clone size: NA; D gene: NA
CDR3 protein: CASSYSRGYTF; J gene: TRBJ1-2; V gene: TRBV6-6; clone size: NA; D gene: NA
CDR3 protein: CASSLLLGVKEQYF; J gene: TRBJ2-7; V gene: TRBV7-9; clone size: few; D gene: NA
CDR3 protein: CASSLLADTQYF; J gene: TRBJ2-3; V gene: TRBV5-1; clone size: NA; D gene: NA
CDR3 protein: CAIQGSATDTQYF; J gene: TRBJ2-3; V gene: TRBV10-3; clone size: many; D gene: NA
CDR3 protein: CASSVGQGTNQPQHF; J gene: TRBJ1-5; V gene: TRBV7-8; clone size: NA; D gene: TRBD1
CDR3 protein: CASSAGDLGEQYF; J gene: NA; V gene: TRBV7-8; clone size: NA; D gene: TRBD2
CDR3 protein: CASSYSNGPSGELFF; J gene: TRBJ2-2; V gene: TRBV6-5; clone size: NA; D gene: NA
CDR3 protein: CAGGQGPYNEPQHF; J gene: TRBJ1-5; V gene: TRBV2; clone size: NA; D gene: TRBD1
CDR3 protein: CASSTGDRASGNTIYF; J gene: TRBJ1-3; V gene: TRBV7-9; clone size: many; D gene: TRBD1
CDR3 protein: CASSVFRDKYGYTF; J gene: TRBJ1-2; V gene: TRBV2; clone size: NA; D gene: NA
CDR3 protein: CSASQGTGNTIYF; J gene: TRBJ1-3; V gene: TRBV20-1; clone size: few; D gene: NA
CDR3 protein: CASSPSTGSSYNEQFF; J gene: TRBJ2-1; V gene: TRBV9; clone size: many; D gene: NA
CDR3 protein: CASSSQAPSTQYF; J gene: TRBJ2-5; V gene: TRBV7-3; clone size: NA; D gene: NA
CDR3 protein: CASIDGGGTDTQYF; J gene: TRBJ2-3; V gene: TRBV5-1; clone size: NA; D gene: NA
CDR3 protein: CASSLFRTDTQYF; J gene: TRBJ2-3; V gene: TRBV11-2; clone size: few; D gene: NA
CDR3 protein: CASSLAGSEGSPLHF; J gene: TRBJ1-6; V gene: TRBV7-2; clone size: NA; D gene: NA
CDR3 protein: CATSREGLIQETQYF; J gene: TRBJ2-5; V gene: TRBV15; clone size: once; D gene: NA
CDR3 protein: CASSGQGTGYTGELFF; J gene: TRBJ2-2; V gene: TRBV2; clone size: NA; D gene: TRBD1
CDR3 protein: CASSDSRETSGGAGTGELFF; J gene: TRBJ2-2; V gene: TRBV10-2; clone size: NA; D gene: TRBD2
CDR3 protein: CSAITGYDEQFF; J gene: TRBJ2-1; V gene: TRBV20-1; clone size: NA; D gene: NA
CDR3 protein: CASSRWGGRAYEQYF; J gene: NA; V gene: TRBV7-9; clone size: NA; D gene: TRBD2
CDR3 protein: CASSKTGWTQYF; J gene: TRBJ2-3; V gene: TRBV7-9; clone size: NA; D gene: TRBD1